Listed below are T cell receptor beta chains from one sample, sequenced in a study of siplizumab effects on memory and regulatory T cells. TCRdb's copy holds only in-frame clones and misses some; the assay was immunoSEQ multiplex PCR. The sample holds approximately 120,000 clones; about 92% are singletons and the top ten take about 0.7%. The sample was Tregs sorted from blood. The receptors originated from a human donor in good health. The CDR3 runs from the conserved cysteine through the conserved F or W. The D gene is left open where the match is weak. Some rows have no size entry. The others give once, few or many, or a class for an expanded clone.

TGTGCCAGCAGTTACCCCCCCTTCCAGGCTGGAAACACCATATATTTT,CASSYPPFQAGNTIYF,NA,TRBJ1-3,NA,16,TRBV6-6
TGTGCCAGCAGTGAAAGTGGCGGGGATGAAAAACTGTTTTTT,CASSESGGDEKLFF,NA,TRBJ1-4,NA,14,TRBV2
TGTGCCAGCAGTTACACGGACCGTTATGGCTACACCTTC,CASSYTDRYGYTF,NA,TRBJ1-2,NA,13,TRBV6-5
TGTGCCAGTAGTCGCCTAGCGGGGAGCACAGATACGCAGTATTTT,CASSRLAGSTDTQYF,NA,TRBJ2-3,TRBD2,15,TRBV19
TGCGCCAGCAGCTTGGCCAACACTAAAGAGCAGTTCTTC,CASSLANTKEQFF,NA,TRBJ2-1,NA,13,TRBV5-1
TGTGCCAGCAGCGTAGCCTTGGGGTACGAGCAGTACTTC,CASSVALGYEQYF,once,TRBJ2-7,NA,13,TRBV9
TGTGCCAGCAGTTCTTCCAGACAGGGTGGTAGTCAGCCCCAGCATTTT,CASSSSRQGGSQPQHF,NA,TRBJ1-5,TRBD1,16,TRBV6-5
TGCGCCAGCAGCTTGGGAGACAAAGAGACCCAGTACTTC,CASSLGDKETQYF,NA,TRBJ2-5,NA,13,TRBV5-1
TGTGCCAGCAGTAGACAGGGTCCGGAGACCCAGTACTTC,CASSRQGPETQYF,NA,TRBJ2-5,TRBD1,13,TRBV2
TGCGCCAGCAGCTTGTCTCCGGGACAGTTATACAATGAGCAGTTCTTC,CASSLSPGQLYNEQFF,once,TRBJ2-1,TRBD1,16,TRBV5-1
TGTGCCAGTCAATACGGGACAGGGGACACTGAAGCTTTCTTT,CASQYGTGDTEAFF,NA,TRBJ1-1,TRBD1,14,TRBV19
TGTGCCAGCAGACCCGGGGGTGTCGTGCGCGGCTACACCTTC,CASRPGGVVRGYTF,NA,TRBJ1-2,NA,14,TRBV6-6
TGCGCCAGCAGCCAAGAAATAGGGCAGGGTCGGGGCTACACCTTC,CASSQEIGQGRGYTF,few,TRBJ1-2,NA,15,TRBV4-1
TGCACCAGCAGCCAACCACGACATCGGACACCCCCCCCGCGTGCCTTC,CTSSQPRHRTPPPRAF,NA,TRBJ1-2,NA,16,TRBV1
TGTGCCAGCAGTGGGCTACCCACAGGGGGTGACATTCAGTACTTC,CASSGLPTGGDIQYF,NA,TRBJ2-4,TRBD1,15,TRBV6-1
TGTGCCAGCAGCCCACAGTTTAACTATGGCTACACCTTC,CASSPQFNYGYTF,NA,TRBJ1-2,NA,13,TRBV6-5
TGTGCCAGTGTGGGGCAGAACTACGAGCAGTACTTC,CASVGQNYEQYF,NA,TRBJ2-7,NA,12,TRBV6-6
TGTGCCATGGGGGTCGGCTGGAACACTGAAGCTTTCTTT,CAMGVGWNTEAFF,NA,TRBJ1-1,NA,13,TRBV10-3
TGCAGCGTACCCCGCCGGCGGTCCTCCTACAATGAGCAGTTCTTC,CSVPRRRSSYNEQFF,NA,TRBJ2-1,NA,15,TRBV29-1
TGTGCCAGCAGTTTTATGACAGGGACCCTCAACGAGCAGTACTTC,CASSFMTGTLNEQYF,NA,TRBJ2-7,TRBD1,15,TRBV27
TGTGCCAGTAGTATAGTAGAAGGGCTTTCACCCCTCCACTTT,CASSIVEGLSPLHF,NA,TRBJ1-6,NA,14,TRBV19
TGTGCTAGCAGCTCGGGACAGGCGGGAGAGACCCAGTACTTC,CASSSGQAGETQYF,NA,TRBJ2-5,TRBD1,14,TRBV7-7
TGCGCCAGCAGCTTGGCCGGTAGCTCTGGAAACACCATATATTTT,CASSLAGSSGNTIYF,NA,TRBJ1-3,NA,15,TRBV5-1
TGTGCCAGTAGAACGACAGTGACCTCCTACAATGAGCAGTTCTTC,CASRTTVTSYNEQFF,NA,TRBJ2-1,NA,15,TRBV19
TGTGCCAGCAGTGCCACTAGCGGGGAGAACACCGGGGAGCTGTTTTTT,CASSATSGENTGELFF,NA,TRBJ2-2,TRBD2,16,TRBV7-6
TGCAGCGTTGTCCGGACAGGGCGAACAGATACGCAGTATTTT,CSVVRTGRTDTQYF,NA,TRBJ2-3,TRBD1,14,TRBV29-1
TGTGCCAGCAGTTACTCCGTGCTGCCCCCGTATGAGCAGTTCTTC,CASSYSVLPPYEQFF,NA,TRBJ2-1,NA,15,TRBV6-5
TGTGCCAGCAGCTTAGGCGTGGCTAGGTATGAGACCCAGTACTTC,CASSLGVARYETQYF,NA,TRBJ2-5,NA,15,TRBV13
TGTGCCAGCAGTTACTCGGCCGGCCGGTATACGCAGTATTTT,CASSYSAGRYTQYF,NA,TRBJ2-3,NA,14,TRBV6-5
TGTGCCAGCAGCGGGGTTCGAGGCTACACCTTC,CASSGVRGYTF,NA,TRBJ1-2,NA,11,TRBV6-5
TGTGCCAGCACCATGGGACTAGCGGGGAACAATGAGCAGTTCTTC,CASTMGLAGNNEQFF,NA,TRBJ2-1,TRBD2,15,TRBV7-3
TGTGCCAGCAGCCAAGTTCCGACTAGCAGCTACGAGCAGTACTTC,CASSQVPTSSYEQYF,NA,TRBJ2-7,TRBD2,15,TRBV4-2
TGTGCCAGCAGTTACCGGCAGTTGAACACTGAAGCTTTCTTT,CASSYRQLNTEAFF,NA,TRBJ1-1,NA,14,TRBV6-5
TGTGCCAGCAGCCGCAGGGACACTGAAGCTTTCTTT,CASSRRDTEAFF,NA,TRBJ1-1,NA,12,TRBV7-9
TGTGCCAGCAGCGTAGGGGGGAGGATCACTGAGCAGTTCTTC,CASSVGGRITEQFF,NA,TRBJ2-1,NA,14,TRBV9
TGCGCCAGCAGCCGAAAACAGGGGCCTGGCACCGGGGAGCTGTTTTTT,CASSRKQGPGTGELFF,once,TRBJ2-2,TRBD1,16,TRBV4-1
TGTGCCAGCAGCCAAGTAACCGGCAATCAGCCCCAGCATTTT,CASSQVTGNQPQHF,NA,TRBJ1-5,NA,14,TRBV4-2
TGTGCCACAAGGCAGGGTGCGAACACTGAAGCTTTCTTT,CATRQGANTEAFF,NA,TRBJ1-1,NA,13,TRBV15
TGTGCCAGCAGTTTTTCCGGGACAGCCCAGCCCCAGCATTTT,CASSFSGTAQPQHF,NA,TRBJ1-5,TRBD1,14,TRBV28
TGTGCCAGCAGTTTAATTGGGGGCCGTAAGACCCAGTACTTC,CASSLIGGRKTQYF,NA,TRBJ2-5,NA,14,TRBV28
TGCGCCAGCAGCTTGGTGCTAGCGGGAAGGGGGCAGTATTTT,CASSLVLAGRGQYF,NA,TRBJ2-3,TRBD2,14,TRBV5-1
TGTGCCAGCAGCCCTGGACAGGGAGTATTACCCTACGAGCAGTACTTC,CASSPGQGVLPYEQYF,NA,TRBJ2-7,TRBD1,16,TRBV7-9
TGTGCCAGCACCCAAGGGGTCTATGGCTACACCTTC,CASTQGVYGYTF,NA,TRBJ1-2,NA,12,TRBV2
TGTGCCATCCGGGGAGGAACAGCCAGTACGCCGCAGTACTTC,CAIRGGTASTPQYF,NA,TRBJ2-7,NA,14,TRBV10-3
TGTGCCAGCAGTGGTTCTAGCGGGGGGGCGTGGGAGACCCAGTACTTC,CASSGSSGGAWETQYF,NA,TRBJ2-5,TRBD2,16,TRBV2
TGCAGCGTTGAACGGTCCCTATACAATGAGCAGTTCTTC,CSVERSLYNEQFF,NA,TRBJ2-1,NA,13,TRBV29-1
TGTGCCAGCAGCTTAGGTGATAGCGGGAGGTTCGAGACCCAGTACTTC,CASSLGDSGRFETQYF,NA,TRBJ2-5,TRBD2,16,TRBV11-2
TGTGCCAGTAGTATAACAGGAGCCATGAACACTGAAGCTTTCTTT,CASSITGAMNTEAFF,NA,TRBJ1-1,NA,15,TRBV19
TGTGCCAGCAGTTACGCGGGAGGACAGTTCTATAGCAATCAGCCCCAGCATTTT,CASSYAGGQFYSNQPQHF,NA,TRBJ1-5,NA,18,TRBV2